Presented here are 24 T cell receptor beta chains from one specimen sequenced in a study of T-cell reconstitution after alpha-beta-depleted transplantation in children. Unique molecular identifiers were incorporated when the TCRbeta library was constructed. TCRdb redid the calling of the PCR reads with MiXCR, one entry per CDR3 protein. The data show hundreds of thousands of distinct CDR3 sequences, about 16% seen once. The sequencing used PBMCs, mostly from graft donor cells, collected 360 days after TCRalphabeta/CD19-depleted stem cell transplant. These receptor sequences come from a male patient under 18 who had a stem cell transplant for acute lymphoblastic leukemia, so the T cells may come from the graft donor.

CDR3 in amino acids: CSARREGGYTF. DNA of the CDR3: TGCAGTGCTAGACGTGAGGGGGGCTACACCTTC. The chain recombines TRBV20-1 with TRBJ1-2, with TRBD1 as a possible D gene (5 bases). Germline lookup yields CDR1 DFQATT and CDR2 SNEGSKA (reference sequence). V dropped 2 bases and J dropped 8 bases, with 9 bases sitting between them. The CDR3 consists of 11 residues.

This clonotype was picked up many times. The CDR3 here is CASSYSRQTLGYTF. The CDR3 DNA follows: TGTGCCAGCAGTTACTCGAGACAGACTCTAGGCTACACCTTC. V usage is TRBV6-5 and J usage is TRBJ1-2; D is perhaps TRBD1 (5 bases). Germline V gene data show CDR1 as MNHEY and CDR2 as SVGAGI. V was cut by 0 bases and J by 8 bases, with 13 bases left in between. CDR3 length: 14 residues.

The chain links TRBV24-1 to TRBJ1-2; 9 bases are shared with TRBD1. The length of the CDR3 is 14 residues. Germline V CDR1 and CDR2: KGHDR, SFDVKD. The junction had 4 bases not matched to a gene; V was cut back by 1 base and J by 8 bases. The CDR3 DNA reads TGTGCCACCAGTGATTTCACAGGGGGCGGAGGCTACACCTTC. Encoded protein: CATSDFTGGGGYTF.

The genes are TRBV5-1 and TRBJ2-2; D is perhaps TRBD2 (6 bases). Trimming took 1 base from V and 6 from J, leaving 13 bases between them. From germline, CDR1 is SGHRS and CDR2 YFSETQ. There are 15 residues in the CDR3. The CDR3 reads CASSLFAGSPGELFF. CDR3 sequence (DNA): TGCGCCAGCAGCTTGTTTGCGGGATCGCCCGGGGAGCTGTTTTTT.

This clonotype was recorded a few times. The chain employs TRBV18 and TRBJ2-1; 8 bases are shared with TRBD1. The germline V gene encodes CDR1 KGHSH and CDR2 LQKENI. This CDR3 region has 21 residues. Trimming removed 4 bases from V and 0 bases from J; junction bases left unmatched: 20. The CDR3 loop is CASSHERRQGPTFSSYNEQFF. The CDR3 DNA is TGTGCCAGCTCACACGAACGAAGACAGGGGCCAACCTTCTCCTCCTACAATGAGCAGTTCTTC.

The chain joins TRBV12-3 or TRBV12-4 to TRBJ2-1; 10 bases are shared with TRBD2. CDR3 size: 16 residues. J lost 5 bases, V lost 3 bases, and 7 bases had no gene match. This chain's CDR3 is CASSFPSGSPNNEQFF. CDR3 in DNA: TGTGCCAGCAGTTTCCCTAGCGGGAGCCCTAACAATGAGCAGTTCTTC.

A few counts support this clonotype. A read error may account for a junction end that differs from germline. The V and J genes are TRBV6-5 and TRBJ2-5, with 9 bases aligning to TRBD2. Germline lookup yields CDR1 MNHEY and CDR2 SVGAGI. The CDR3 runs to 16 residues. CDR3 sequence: CASSHSGGRARETQYF. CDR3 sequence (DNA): TGTGCCAGCAGTCACTCCGGCGGGAGGGCCCGGGAGACCCAGTACTTC.

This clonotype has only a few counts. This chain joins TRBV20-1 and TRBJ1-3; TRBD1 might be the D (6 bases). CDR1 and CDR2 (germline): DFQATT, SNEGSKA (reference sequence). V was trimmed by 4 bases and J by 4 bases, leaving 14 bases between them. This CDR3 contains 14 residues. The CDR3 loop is CSATQGYTGNTIYF. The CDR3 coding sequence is TGCAGTGCTACACAGGGTTATACGGGAAACACCATATATTTT.

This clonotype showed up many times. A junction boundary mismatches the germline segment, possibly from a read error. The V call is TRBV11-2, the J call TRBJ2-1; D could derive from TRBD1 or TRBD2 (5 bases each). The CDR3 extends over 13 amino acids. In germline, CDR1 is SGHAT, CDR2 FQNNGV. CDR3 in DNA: TGTGCCAGCAGCCTAGACGGGGCCTATGAGCAGTTCTTC. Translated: CASSLDGAYEQFF.

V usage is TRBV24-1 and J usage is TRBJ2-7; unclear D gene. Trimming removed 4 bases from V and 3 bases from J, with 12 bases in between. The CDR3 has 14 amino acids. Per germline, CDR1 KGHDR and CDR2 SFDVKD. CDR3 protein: CATSDTTSSYEQYF. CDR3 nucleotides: TGTGCCACCAGTGACACGACGTCCAGCTACGAGCAGTACTTC.

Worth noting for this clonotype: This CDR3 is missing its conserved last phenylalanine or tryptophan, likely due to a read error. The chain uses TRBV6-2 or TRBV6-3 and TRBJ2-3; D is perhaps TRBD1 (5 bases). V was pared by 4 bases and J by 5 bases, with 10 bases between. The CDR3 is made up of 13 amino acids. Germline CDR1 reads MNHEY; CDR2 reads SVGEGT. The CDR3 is CASSSRVGDTQYV. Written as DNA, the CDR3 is TGTGCCAGCAGTTCCAGGGTCGGAGATACGCAGTATGTT.

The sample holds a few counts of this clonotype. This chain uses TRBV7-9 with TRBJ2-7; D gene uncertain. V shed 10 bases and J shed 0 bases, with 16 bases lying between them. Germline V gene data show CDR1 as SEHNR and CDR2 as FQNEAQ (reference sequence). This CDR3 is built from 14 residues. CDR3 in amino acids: CAMGSVPSSYEQYF. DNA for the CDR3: TGTGCCATGGGTTCGGTCCCTAGCTCCTACGAGCAGTACTTC.

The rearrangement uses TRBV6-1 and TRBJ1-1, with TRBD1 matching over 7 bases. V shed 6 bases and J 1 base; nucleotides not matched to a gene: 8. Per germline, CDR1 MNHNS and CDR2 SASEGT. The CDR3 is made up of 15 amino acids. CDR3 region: CASSRVGQPNTEAFF. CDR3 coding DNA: TGTGCCAGCAGCCGCGTGGGACAGCCGAACACTGAAGCTTTCTTT.

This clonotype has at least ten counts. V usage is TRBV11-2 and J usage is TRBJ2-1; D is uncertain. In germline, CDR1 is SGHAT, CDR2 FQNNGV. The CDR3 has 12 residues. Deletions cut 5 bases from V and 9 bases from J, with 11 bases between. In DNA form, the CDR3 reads TGTGCCAGCAGCACTTTCGAGAGTGAGCAGTTCTTC. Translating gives CASSTFESEQFF. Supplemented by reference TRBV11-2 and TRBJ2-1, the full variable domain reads EAGVAQSPRYKIIEKRQSVAFWCNPISGHATLYWYQQILGQGPKLLIQFQNNGVVDDSQLPKDRFSAERLKGVDSTLKIQPAKLEDSAVYLCASSTFESEQFFGPGTRLTVL.

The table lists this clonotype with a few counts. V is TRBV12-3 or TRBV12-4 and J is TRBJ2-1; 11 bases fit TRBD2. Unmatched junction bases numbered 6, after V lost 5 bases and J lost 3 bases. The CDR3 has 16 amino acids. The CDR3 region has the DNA TGTGCCAGCAGTCAAATAGCGGGAGGGATCTACAATGAGCAGTTCTTC. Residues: CASSQIAGGIYNEQFF.

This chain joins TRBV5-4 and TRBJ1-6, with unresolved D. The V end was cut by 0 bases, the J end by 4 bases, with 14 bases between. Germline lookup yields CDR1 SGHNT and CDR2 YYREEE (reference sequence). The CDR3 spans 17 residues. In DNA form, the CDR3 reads TGTGCCAGCAGCTTGGCTCTAGTCGGAGTTTATAATTCACCCCTCCACTTT. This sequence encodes CASSLALVGVYNSPLHF.

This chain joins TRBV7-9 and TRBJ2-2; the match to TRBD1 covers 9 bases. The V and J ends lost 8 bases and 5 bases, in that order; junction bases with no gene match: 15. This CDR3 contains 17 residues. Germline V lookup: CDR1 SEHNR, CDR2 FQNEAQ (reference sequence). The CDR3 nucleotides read TGTGCCAGCCTATCAGATCCGGGACAGGGAGAAACCGGGGAGCTGTTTTTT. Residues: CASLSDPGQGETGELFF.

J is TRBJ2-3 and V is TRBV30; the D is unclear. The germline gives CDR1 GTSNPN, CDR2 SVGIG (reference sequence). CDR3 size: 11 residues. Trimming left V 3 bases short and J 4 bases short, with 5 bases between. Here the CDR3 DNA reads TGTGCCTGGAGCCACCCAGATACGCAGTATTTT. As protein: CAWSHPDTQYF.

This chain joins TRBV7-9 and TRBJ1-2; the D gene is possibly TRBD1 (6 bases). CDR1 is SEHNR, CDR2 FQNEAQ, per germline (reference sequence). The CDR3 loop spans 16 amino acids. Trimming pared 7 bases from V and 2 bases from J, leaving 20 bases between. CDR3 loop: CASNRGWTELNYGYTF. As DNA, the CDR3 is TGTGCCAGCAACCGAGGCTGGACAGAACTAAACTATGGCTACACCTTC.

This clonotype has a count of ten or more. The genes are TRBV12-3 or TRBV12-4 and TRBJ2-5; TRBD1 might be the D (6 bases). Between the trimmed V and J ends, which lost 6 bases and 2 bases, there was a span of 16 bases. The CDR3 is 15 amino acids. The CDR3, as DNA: TGTGCCAGCAGCAGCTTCACAGGGTTACAAGAGACCCAGTACTTC. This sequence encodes CASSSFTGLQETQYF.

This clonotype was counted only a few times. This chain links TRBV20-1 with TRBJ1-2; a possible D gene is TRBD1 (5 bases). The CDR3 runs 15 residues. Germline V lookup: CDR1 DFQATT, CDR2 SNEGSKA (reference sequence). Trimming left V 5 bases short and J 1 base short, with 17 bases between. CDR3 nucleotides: TGCAGTGCTCGCACCGCCGGGGCCGATAACTATGGCTACACCTTC. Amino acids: CSARTAGADNYGYTF.

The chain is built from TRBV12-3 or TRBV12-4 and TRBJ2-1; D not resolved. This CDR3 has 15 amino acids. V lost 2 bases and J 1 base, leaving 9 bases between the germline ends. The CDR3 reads CASSLSWLSYNEQFF. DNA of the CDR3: TGTGCCAGCAGTTTAAGCTGGTTATCCTACAATGAGCAGTTCTTC.

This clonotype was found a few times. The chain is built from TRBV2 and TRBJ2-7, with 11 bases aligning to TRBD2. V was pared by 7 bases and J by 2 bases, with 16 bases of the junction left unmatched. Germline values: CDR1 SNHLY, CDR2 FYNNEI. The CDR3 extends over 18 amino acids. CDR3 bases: TGTGCCAGCAACCGGCTAGCGGGAGGCAAACCTACGACCTACGAGCAGTACTTC. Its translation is CASNRLAGGKPTTYEQYF.

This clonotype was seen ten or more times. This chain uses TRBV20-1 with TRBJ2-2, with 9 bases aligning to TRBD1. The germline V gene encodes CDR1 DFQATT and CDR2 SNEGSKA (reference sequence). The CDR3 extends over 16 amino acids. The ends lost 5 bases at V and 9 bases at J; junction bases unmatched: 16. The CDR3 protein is CSASHPRPTGGRELFF. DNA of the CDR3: TGCAGTGCTTCCCACCCGAGGCCCACAGGGGGCAGGGAGCTGTTTTTT.